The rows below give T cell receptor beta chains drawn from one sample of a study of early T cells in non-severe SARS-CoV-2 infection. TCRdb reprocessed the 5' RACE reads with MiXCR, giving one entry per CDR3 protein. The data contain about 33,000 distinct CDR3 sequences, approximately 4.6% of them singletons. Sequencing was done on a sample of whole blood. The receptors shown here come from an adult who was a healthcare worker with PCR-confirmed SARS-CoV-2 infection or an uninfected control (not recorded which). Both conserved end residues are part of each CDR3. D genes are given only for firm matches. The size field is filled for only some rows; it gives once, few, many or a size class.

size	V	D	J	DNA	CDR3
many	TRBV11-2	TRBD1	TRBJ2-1	TGTGCCAGCAGCCCCGGGACAGGGGTGAACAATGAGCAGTTCTTC	CASSPGTGVNNEQFF
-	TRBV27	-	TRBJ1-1	TGTGCCAGTCAAGTCCTTAGTTACACTGAAGCTTTCTTT	CASQVLSYTEAFF
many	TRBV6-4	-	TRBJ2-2	TGTGCCAGCATGAGGACAGTTAACACCGGGGAGCTGTTTTTT	CASMRTVNTGELFF
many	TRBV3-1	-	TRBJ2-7	TGTGCCAGCAGCAGGGACCGAAGGGCCTACGAGCAGTACTTC	CASSRDRRAYEQYF
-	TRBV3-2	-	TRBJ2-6	TGTGCCAGCAGCCACCGGGACAGGTTCTCTGGGGCCAACGTCCTGACTTTC	CASSHRDRFSGANVLTF
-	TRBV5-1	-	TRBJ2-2	TGCGCCAGCAGCTTCGGCAGGGCTGCGAACACCGGGGAGCTGTTTTTT	CASSFGRAANTGELFF
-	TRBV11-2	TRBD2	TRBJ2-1	TGTGCCAGCAGCTTAGGAATTAGCGGGGGGCCTGGTGAGCAGTTCTTC	CASSLGISGGPGEQFF
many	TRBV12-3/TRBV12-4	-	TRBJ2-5	TGTGCCAGCAGATTGGGTAGCCGCGGGACCCAGTACTTC	CASRLGSRGTQYF
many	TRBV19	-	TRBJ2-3	TGTGCCAGTACCAAAATAGGTCCAGGGGGCACAGATACGCAGTATTTT	CASTKIGPGGTDTQYF
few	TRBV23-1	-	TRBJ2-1	TGCGCCAGCAGTCAATACCCAGGAATCTACAATGAGCAGTTCTTC	CASSQYPGIYNEQFF
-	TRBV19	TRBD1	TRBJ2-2	TGTGCCAGTAGTATAGGGGGACAGACGAACACCGGGGAGCTGTTTTTT	CASSIGGQTNTGELFF
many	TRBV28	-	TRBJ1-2	TGTGCCAGCAGTCCCCCTCGTTTTTCGGGCTACACCTTC	CASSPPRFSGYTF
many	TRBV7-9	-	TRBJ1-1	TGTGCCAGCAGTTTAAGCCGGGACACTGAAGCTTTCTTT	CASSLSRDTEAFF
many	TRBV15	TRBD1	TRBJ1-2	TGTGCCACCAGCATGGACAGGGGGCTACGGGGCTACACCTTC	CATSMDRGLRGYTF
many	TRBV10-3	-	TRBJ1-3	TGTGCCATCAGTGAAATTATTGGAAACACCATATATTTT	CAISEIIGNTIYF
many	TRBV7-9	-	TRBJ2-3	TGTGCCAGCAGCCCGGCAGGGAGGCGATCGACAGATACGCAGTATTTT	CASSPAGRRSTDTQYF
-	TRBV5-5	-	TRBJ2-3	TGTGCCAGCAGCTCAGCGGGTCGTTCTGGGCCAGATACGCAGTATTTT	CASSSAGRSGPDTQYF
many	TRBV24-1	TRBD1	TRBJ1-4	TGTGCCACCAGTGACTCGACAGGGAATAATGAAAAACTGTTTTTT	CATSDSTGNNEKLFF
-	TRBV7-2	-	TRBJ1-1	TGTGCCAGCAGCTGGGGGTTTACTGAAGCTTTCTTT	CASSWGFTEAFF
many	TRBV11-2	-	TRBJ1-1	TGTGCCAGCAGCTTTGTTAGCATCATGAACACTGAAGCTTTCTTT	CASSFVSIMNTEAFF
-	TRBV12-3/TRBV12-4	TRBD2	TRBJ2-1	TGTGCCAGCAGCTATCAGCGGGGGGGCCCCTACAATGAGCAGTTCTTC	CASSYQRGGPYNEQFF
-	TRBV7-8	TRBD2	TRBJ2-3	TGTGCCAGCAGCTTAGTTGCGGGGGGAAACACAGATACGCAGTATTTT	CASSLVAGGNTDTQYF
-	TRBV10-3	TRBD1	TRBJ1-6	TGTGCCATCAGTCCCAGTACAGGGGGCTCACCCCTCCACTTT	CAISPSTGGSPLHF
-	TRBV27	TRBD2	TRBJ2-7	TGTGCCAGCAGTAAGGGACTAGCGGATTACGAGCAGTACTTC	CASSKGLADYEQYF
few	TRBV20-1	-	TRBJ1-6	TGCAGTGCTCTAATCCGGGACACCTATAATTCACCCCTCCACTTT	CSALIRDTYNSPLHF
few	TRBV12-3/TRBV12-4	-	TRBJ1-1	TGTGCCAGCAGTTTGAAGGTGACAGCTGAAGCTTTCTTT	CASSLKVTAEAFF
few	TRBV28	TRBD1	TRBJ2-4	TGTGCCAGCAACCGAGGGGGCGACATTCAGTACTTC	CASNRGGDIQYF
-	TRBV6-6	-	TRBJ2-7	TGTGCCAGCGGTCAATACGAGCAGTACTTC	CASGQYEQYF
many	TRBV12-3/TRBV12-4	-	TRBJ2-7	TGTGCCAGCAGTTTACAGGACCCCTACGAGCAGTACTTC	CASSLQDPYEQYF
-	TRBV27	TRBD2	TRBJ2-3	TGTGCCAGCAGTTTAAGGGCTAGCGGGGGGGCTAGCACAGATACGCAGTATTTT	CASSLRASGGASTDTQYF
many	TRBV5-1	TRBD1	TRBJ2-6	TGCGCCCTCGAGCCGGGGACAGGGAGACCTGGGGCCAACGTCCTGACTTTC	CALEPGTGRPGANVLTF
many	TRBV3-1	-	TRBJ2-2	TGTGCCAGCAGCGGGACAAACACCGGGGAGCTGTTTTTT	CASSGTNTGELFF
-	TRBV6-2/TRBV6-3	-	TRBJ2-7	TGTGCCAGCAGCCGGGACGGGTCGTCCTACGAGCAGTACTTC	CASSRDGSSYEQYF
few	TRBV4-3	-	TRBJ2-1	TGCGCCAGCAGCCAAGAAATCTCGGCCGATGAGCAGTTCTTC	CASSQEISADEQFF
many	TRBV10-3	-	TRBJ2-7	TGTGCCATCAGTGACCAGTACGAGCAGTACTTC	CAISDQYEQYF
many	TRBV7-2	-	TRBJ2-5	TGTGCCAGCAGCTTCGGCGAGACCCAGTACTTC	CASSFGETQYF
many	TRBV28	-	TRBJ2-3	TGTGCCAGCAGTTTCGATTCAGGGGGGAGCACAGATACGCAGTATTTT	CASSFDSGGSTDTQYF